This is a list of T cell receptor beta chains from one sample in a study of graft-versus-host responses after intestinal transplantation. Method: immunoSEQ multiplex PCR; TCRdb's copy keeps in-frame clones and lacks some. The table lists tens of thousands of clones, about 90% of them singletons. This material consisted of PBMCs, taken roughly 660 days after intestinal transplant. The receptors originated from a human patient who received an intestinal transplant, so some T cells may come from the graft donor. Each CDR3 is given with its conserved first and last residue. The D gene is left open where the match is weak. The listing skips clone size in some rows; elsewhere it reads once, few, many or a size class.

V	J	size	D	CDR3	DNA
TRBV13	TRBJ1-1	.	.	CASSLGSGEAFF	TGTGCCAGCAGCTTAGGGAGCGGTGAAGCTTTCTTT
TRBV2	TRBJ2-2	.	.	CASSLGSPNTGELFF	TGTGCCAGCAGCTTGGGTTCCCCGAACACCGGGGAGCTGTTTTTT
TRBV5-4	TRBJ2-3	.	TRBD2	CASSTRLAGGTDTQYF	TGTGCCAGCAGCACCAGACTAGCGGGGGGCACAGATACGCAGTATTTT
TRBV27	TRBJ1-2	.	.	CASSPLGSNYGYTF	TGTGCCAGCAGTCCATTGGGGTCTAACTATGGCTACACCTTC
TRBV7-2	TRBJ2-7	.	.	CASSLGSGYIYEQYF	TGTGCCAGCAGCTTAGGGTCAGGATATATCTACGAGCAGTACTTC
TRBV5-1	TRBJ1-3	once	.	CASSLSASGLPSGNTIYF	TGCGCCAGCAGCCTTAGCGCATCGGGGCTCCCATCTGGAAACACCATATATTTT
TRBV5-1	TRBJ2-5	once	TRBD2	CASSWTSQETQYF	TGCGCCAGCAGCTGGACTAGTCAAGAGACCCAGTACTTC
TRBV6-5	TRBJ1-6	.	.	CAIRPRDTENSPLHF	TGTGCCATCAGACCGCGGGACACGGAGAATTCACCCCTCCACTTT
TRBV6-6	TRBJ2-1	.	.	CASSYSRGQFF	TGTGCCAGCAGTTACTCGCGTGGGCAGTTCTTC
TRBV18	TRBJ2-7	.	.	CASSPGQISYEQYF	TGTGCCAGCTCACCGGGACAAATCTCCTACGAGCAGTACTTC
TRBV19	TRBJ2-2	.	.	CASSMTRGEGSGELFF	TGTGCCAGTAGTATGACCAGGGGGGAAGGATCCGGGGAGCTGTTTTTT
TRBV2	TRBJ2-7	.	.	CASHRRSYEQYF	TGTGCCAGTCACCGGAGGAGCTACGAGCAGTACTTC
TRBV4-2	TRBJ1-5	.	.	CASSQEEAEYGPQHF	TGTGCCAGCAGCCAAGAGGAGGCGGAGTATGGACCCCAGCATTTT
TRBV6-5	TRBJ1-1	.	.	CASSLDRTLNTEAFF	TGTGCCAGCAGCCTCGACAGGACGTTGAACACTGAAGCTTTCTTT
TRBV7-5	TRBJ1-5	.	.	CVRSGRTREGLNQPQHF	TGTGTCAGAAGCGGTCGGACACGTGAAGGGCTGAATCAGCCCCAGCATTTT
TRBV10-3	TRBJ1-1	few	TRBD1	CAISGDSREAFF	TGTGCCATCAGTGGGGACAGCCGAGAAGCTTTCTTT
TRBV10-1	TRBJ1-1	.	.	CASSEEGTENTEAFF	TGCGCCAGCAGTGAGGAGGGTACAGAGAACACTGAAGCTTTCTTT
TRBV2	TRBJ2-2	.	.	CASRTENTGELFF	TGTGCCAGCAGGACTGAGAACACCGGGGAGCTGTTTTTT
TRBV7-6	TRBJ2-5	few	TRBD2	CASSLEDRLAGGVQYF	TGTGCCAGCAGCTTAGAAGATCGCCTAGCGGGGGGGGTCCAGTACTTC
TRBV27	TRBJ2-7	.	.	CASQARRSYEQYF	TGTGCCAGCCAAGCTCGGAGGTCCTACGAGCAGTACTTC
TRBV7-9	TRBJ2-7	.	.	CASSLGRYEQYF	TGTGCCAGCAGCTTAGGCCGCTACGAGCAGTACTTC
TRBV5-1	TRBJ2-2	.	.	CASIGDTGELFF	TGCGCCAGCATAGGGGATACCGGGGAGCTGTTTTTT
TRBV27	TRBJ1-6	once	.	CASSLSRGGSPLHF	TGTGCCAGCAGTTTATCCCGGGGGGGGTCACCCCTCCACTTT
TRBV5-6	TRBJ2-5	.	.	CASSAHPGLWETQYF	TGTGCCAGCAGCGCTCACCCGGGACTCTGGGAGACCCAGTACTTC
TRBV5-1	TRBJ1-4	.	TRBD1	CASSLGQGRNEKLFF	TGCGCCAGCAGCTTGGGACAGGGAAGGAATGAAAAACTGTTTTTT
TRBV19	TRBJ2-2	.	.	CASSSYRDSLFSGELFF	TGTGCCAGTAGTTCTTACCGGGACTCCCTGTTTTCCGGGGAGCTGTTTTTT
TRBV9	TRBJ2-5	.	TRBD2	CASSPGLAGSGETQYF	TGTGCCAGCAGCCCCGGACTAGCGGGGTCTGGAGAGACCCAGTACTTC
TRBV7-9	TRBJ2-3	once	.	CASSLWGADVDTQYF	TGTGCCAGCAGCTTATGGGGGGCCGATGTAGATACGCAGTATTTT
TRBV18	TRBJ1-2	once	.	CASSPPGIYGYTF	TGTGCCAGCTCACCCCCCGGGATCTATGGCTACACCTTC
TRBV18	TRBJ2-6	once	TRBD1	CASSGQAGTSGANVLTF	TGTGCCAGCTCAGGACAGGCCGGAACCTCTGGGGCCAACGTCCTGACTTTC
TRBV5-4	TRBJ2-2	.	.	CASSLAGGPGELFF	TGTGCCAGCAGCTTGGCCGGGGGTCCCGGGGAGCTGTTTTTT
TRBV19	TRBJ2-5	.	.	CASSISGLETQYF	TGTGCCAGTAGTATTTCTGGGTTGGAGACCCAGTACTTC
TRBV27	TRBJ1-6	.	TRBD1	CASSLGTGFNSPLHF	TGTGCCAGCAGTTTAGGGACAGGGTTTAATTCACCCCTCCACTTT
TRBV19	TRBJ1-3	.	.	CASSMGGSSGNTIYF	TGTGCCAGTAGTATGGGGGGGAGCTCTGGAAACACCATATATTTT
TRBV7-9	TRBJ1-1	.	TRBD1	CASSPSGGGKAFF	TGTGCCAGCAGCCCATCAGGGGGTGGAAAGGCTTTCTTT
TRBV5-1	TRBJ2-7	.	TRBD2	CASTPLAGGTSYEQYF	TGCGCCAGCACCCCGTTAGCGGGGGGAACCTCTTACGAGCAGTACTTC
TRBV7-9	TRBJ1-5	.	.	CASSPSRGNQPQHF	TGTGCCAGCAGCCCGAGTCGCGGTAATCAGCCCCAGCATTTT
TRBV27	TRBJ2-7	.	.	CASSSRGWEQYF	TGTGCCAGCAGTTCCCGGGGGTGGGAGCAGTACTTC
TRBV21-1	TRBJ2-3	.	.	CASSKRTGGKGDTQYF	TGTGCCAGCAGCAAACGGACAGGGGGAAAGGGAGATACGCAGTATTTT
TRBV7-9	TRBJ2-7	.	.	CASSLASDEQYF	TGTGCCAGCAGCTTAGCTAGCGACGAGCAGTACTTC
TRBV18	TRBJ1-1	.	TRBD1	CASATDRETEAFF	TGTGCCAGCGCCACGGACAGGGAAACTGAAGCTTTCTTT
TRBV6-6	TRBJ1-2	.	TRBD1	CASSWDRRGYTF	TGTGCCAGCAGTTGGGACAGGCGGGGCTACACCTTC
TRBV2	TRBJ1-1	once	TRBD1	CASSEVQGFPKNTEAFF	TGTGCCAGCAGTGAAGTACAGGGGTTCCCTAAGAACACTGAAGCTTTCTTT
TRBV14	TRBJ1-1	few	.	CASSQQGTEAFF	TGTGCCAGCAGCCAACAGGGCACTGAAGCTTTCTTT
TRBV18	TRBJ1-2	.	.	CASSPGQHYGYTF	TGTGCCAGCTCACCTGGCCAGCACTATGGCTACACCTTC
TRBV19	TRBJ1-5	.	.	CASKGDKTNQPQHF	TGTGCCAGTAAAGGGGACAAGACGAATCAGCCCCAGCATTTT
TRBV6-7	TRBJ2-5	.	.	CASSYPFAGRETQYF	TGTGCCAGCAGTTACCCGTTCGCAGGGAGGGAGACCCAGTACTTC
TRBV9	TRBJ2-5	.	TRBD2	CASGPGSGKQETQYF	TGTGCCAGCGGCCCCGGGAGCGGGAAACAAGAGACCCAGTACTTC
TRBV19	TRBJ2-7	.	TRBD2	CASSLTNRLAGIYEQYF	TGTGCCAGTAGTCTAACGAACAGACTAGCGGGGATCTACGAGCAGTACTTC
TRBV6-1	TRBJ1-6	.	TRBD1	CAIPRGGQESSPLHF	TGTGCCATCCCAAGGGGGGGACAGGAGTCGTCACCCCTCCACTTT
TRBV11-3	TRBJ2-1	.	TRBD1	CASSRQGRQFF	TGTGCCAGCAGCCGACAGGGTAGGCAGTTCTTC
TRBV30	TRBJ1-1	.	.	CAWMVSNTEAFF	TGTGCCTGGATGGTCAGTAACACTGAAGCTTTCTTT
TRBV7-9	TRBJ1-3	.	.	CASPGQVSGNTIYF	TGTGCCAGCCCCGGGCAAGTCTCTGGAAACACCATATATTTT
TRBV18	TRBJ1-1	.	.	CASSLGTFTEAFF	TGTGCCAGCTCACTAGGGACTTTCACTGAAGCTTTCTTT
TRBV5-4	TRBJ2-5	.	.	CASSSRTQETQYF	TGTGCCAGCAGCTCCAGGACTCAAGAGACCCAGTACTTC